This section outlines one TCR beta chain sequence together with its context. Antigen unknown. The data belong to a study of T cells after yellow fever vaccination. Generation of TCR cDNA used 5'RACE template switching (which added a universal primer site and UMIs). TCRdb re-analysed the 5' RACE reads in MiXCR, keeping a single row per CDR3 protein. Of 450,000 to 600,000 distinct CDR3 sequences listed, approximately 13% are singletons. Germline values: CDR1 SEHNR, CDR2 FQNEAQ (reference sequence). The ends were cut back, 5 bases at V and 4 bases at J, with 7 bases in the middle. The CDR3 extends over 12 amino acids. Broader study findings: Some clonotypes were seen in both the CD4 and the CD8 compartments. These made up a small share and likely arose from convergent recombination. Clones from primary vaccination mostly reappeared after the booster (about 97% CD4, just over 85% CD8). FACS-sorted repertoires could contain abundant clonotypes contaminating from the bulk population.

The sequence was collected from a man aged 25 to 40 who received the YFV17D yellow fever vaccine. This chain connects TRBV7-9 to TRBJ2-3; no clear D. The sample was PBMCs, taken on the day of the yellow fever booster vaccination. The DNA of the CDR3 is TGTGCCAGCAGCGCGGAACCAGATACGCAGTATTTT. It codes for CASSAEPDTQYF.